This T cell receptor beta chain derives from a study of PD-1 blockade in classical Hodgkin lymphoma (dated by TCRdb to about 2020). About the full investigation: Nivolumab dosing was 3 mg/kg intravenously every 2 weeks, continuing until either disease progression or unacceptable toxicity. The study used TCR beta sequencing and CyTOF to define a peripheral blood immune signature of response to PD-1 blockade in classical Hodgkin lymphoma. The investigation overall reported the following: Trial patients achieving complete response had baseline diversity similar to newly diagnosed patients, whereas partial responders and progressors had significantly lower diversity. Lower diversity was observed in patients in whom nivolumab was started less than 1 year after ASCT, and these patients were excluded from later analyses so that confounding by immune reconstitution would be avoided. By C4D1, a significant rise was seen in CD4+ TCR diversity but not in CD8+ TCR diversity (p=0.0027 vs p=0.16), and the rise was most apparent among complete responders (p=0.02). Baseline TCR diversity was reported to be lower in newly diagnosed patients than in healthy donors and to be lower still in relapsed/refractory patients. The study was limited to a single clinical trial cohort, and causes of repertoire differences, possibly disease activity or prior therapy, remained undefined.

The sample's time point label, decoded: cycle 4 day 1 (C4D1), after 6 weeks of nivolumab. Every trial patient had relapsed following autologous stem cell transplantation, and prior brentuximab vedotin exposure was what differed among cohorts A, B and C. The trial cohort included roughly 60 patients with relapsed/refractory classical Hodgkin lymphoma, and each patient had a best overall response of complete response, partial response or progressive disease. Trial patients were treated with single-agent nivolumab in the multi-cohort phase II CheckMate 205 trial. An independent review committee assessed best overall response by applying the 2007 International Working Group response criteria. Trial PBMCs were collected just before the start of nivolumab (C1D1) and during therapy at cycle 2 day 1 and cycle 4 day 1. Peripheral blood was collected in 8 mL Vacutainer Cell Preparation Tubes, from which PBMCs were isolated by centrifugation and then cryopreserved.

The Qiagen DNeasy kit was used to extract genomic DNA both from unsorted PBMCs and from the negatively selected CD4+ and CD8+ fractions. TCR beta CDR3 regions were subjected to amplification by immunoSEQ multiplex PCR with primers that anneal to V and J segments. Amplification bias was minimized using a synthetic immune receptor repertoire, and residual bias was removed computationally after sequencing. Under the source paper's analysis protocol: Custom Python scripts were used to quantify repertoire diversity as the Shannon entropy index. Unsorted, CD4+ and CD8+ repertoires were analyzed separately, except in combined analyses where CD4+ and CD8+ sequences were merged in silico. A clone was considered expanded if an increase in frequency of at least 2-fold after treatment relative to C1D1 was found, and a pseudocount of 0.5 was applied to clones undetected at baseline. Clones with 0 or 1 copy at C1D1 were defined as singleton clones, while clones with 2 or more copies were defined as non-singleton clones. Clones expanded in unsorted samples were labelled as CD4+, CD8+ or unknown by matching protein sequences in sorted samples from the same patient. Wilcoxon tests were applied to paired samples to test diversity changes from C1D1 to C4D1. Drawn from immuneACCESS, this table holds only the in-frame rearrangements with V and J called that TCRdb kept. Clones are partly lost; checked studies trace under half to an unresolved V gene and leave the rest unexplained. That table is the source of V, J and clone size, and D and trimming were worked out from the DNA. The sample table records nearly 25,000 clones; around 68% of these occur just once. In total, the top ten clones hold 25% to 30% of the sample.

This clone was seen more than once but under ten times. No cognate antigen has been identified for it. No base qualities exist here, and no much larger clone lies one base off it. Sequences SGHRS (CDR1) and YFSETQ (CDR2) are obtained from the germline V gene. The V end gives up 1 base and the J end 3 bases, leaving 4 bases in the junction not matched to a gene. Counted from cysteine to phenylalanine, this CDR3 has 15 amino acids. The CDR3 DNA has 45 bases and is translated from base 1. The V gene is TRBV5-1 and the J gene is TRBJ2-1; the junction holds 7 bases that match TRBD2. The sample consisted of peripheral blood mononuclear cells (PBMCs), taken before the fourth cycle of nivolumab. The TCR was taken from a human donor with classical Hodgkin lymphoma. The encoded CDR3 is CASSLFAGDYNEQFF. The bases read TGCGCCAGCAGCTTGTTTGCGGGGGACTACAATGAGCAGTTCTTC.